These 30 T cell receptor beta chains were sequenced from one sample in a study of T cells in narcolepsy (dated by TCRdb to 2016 to 2018). Libraries were made using the immunoSEQ multiplex PCR assay. TCRdb holds this immuneACCESS table with in-frame rearrangements only. Some clones are missing; in checked studies, unresolved V genes explain under half, and the rest has no known cause. Across this sample there are just over 40,000 clones, with around 88% seen only once. The top ten clones comprise around 1.2% of the sample. Sequences were obtained from CD45RA- memory CD4+ T cells from PBMCs. Explained via the paper, the cell subset or site label denotes: memory T cells sorted ex vivo from peripheral blood. The receptors come from a human donor with narcolepsy.

The CDR3 spells CASSDSGRNYGYTF. CDR3 nucleotides: TGTGCCAGCAGTGATTCGGGCAGGAACTATGGCTACACCTTC. This chain uses TRBV2 with TRBJ1-2; unclear D gene. Germline values: CDR1 SNHLY, CDR2 FYNNEI. The V and J ends lost 3 bases and 2 bases respectively, with 10 bases between them. The CDR3 runs to 14 residues.

The CDR3 region has the DNA TGTGCCAGCAGTTACGGCCAGACTGGGGCCAACGTCCTGACTTTC. Translating gives CASSYGQTGANVLTF. The V gene is TRBV6-5, the J gene TRBJ2-6; unclear D gene. V shed 2 bases and J shed 2 bases, with 7 bases lying between them. The CDR3 covers 15 residues. CDR1 is MNHEY and CDR2 is SVGAGI in the germline V gene.

V gene TRBV27 combines with J gene TRBJ2-2, with TRBD1 matching 7 bases. The J segment lost 3 bases and the V segment lost 6 bases, leaving 7 bases of the junction unmatched. Germline values: CDR1 MNHEY, CDR2 SMNVEV (reference sequence). CDR3 length: 15 amino acids. CDR3 amino acids: CASRKPGQYTGELFF. DNA for the CDR3: TGTGCCAGCAGGAAACCGGGACAGTACACCGGGGAGCTGTTTTTT.

This chain joins TRBV18 and TRBJ1-2; 8 bases map to TRBD1. J was trimmed by 0 bases and V by 5 bases; bases with no gene match: 8. CDR3 length: 16 amino acids. Per the germline V gene, CDR1 is KGHSH and CDR2 is LQKENI. The CDR3 reads CASSSNRGRTNYGYTF. The CDR3 DNA reads as TGTGCCAGCTCATCGAACAGGGGGAGGACTAACTATGGCTACACCTTC.

V gene TRBV11-2 combines with J gene TRBJ1-4, with D possibly matching TRBD1 (6 bases). Germline V CDR1 and CDR2: SGHAT, FQNNGV. The CDR3 sequence is 18 residues long. Trimming pared 0 bases from V and 1 base from J, leaving 15 bases between. The CDR3 DNA follows: TGTGCCAGCAGCTTAGACAGATCCAGGGGTCTAACTAATGAAAAACTGTTTTTT. Amino acids: CASSLDRSRGLTNEKLFF.

The rearrangement uses TRBV18 and TRBJ1-6; no firm D call. V lost 2 bases and J 9 bases, leaving 11 bases between the germline ends. CDR3 size: 14 residues. Germline V gene sequence: CDR1 KGHSH, CDR2 LQKENI. CDR3 region: CASSPGRDTSPLHF. In DNA, the CDR3 is TGTGCCAGCTCACCAGGGAGGGATACTTCACCCCTCCACTTT.

The CDR3 nucleotides read TGCGCCAGCAGCCAAGCCGGCGCGGGGGGCAATGAGCAGTTCTTC. Encoded protein: CASSQAGAGGNEQFF. The chain recombines TRBV4-3 with TRBJ2-1; 8 nucleotides align to TRBD2. Trimming removed 1 base from V and 6 bases from J; junction bases left unmatched: 5. The CDR3 consists of 15 residues. Germline values: CDR1 LGHNA, CDR2 YSLEER.

This chain joins TRBV12-5 and TRBJ2-7; TRBD1 agrees at 10 bases. This CDR3 has 15 amino acids. Trimming cost V 4 bases and J 5 bases; bases outside gene matches: 8. Looked up from germline, CDR1 is LGHNT and CDR2 is FRNRAP. CDR3 residues: CASGSSGQGIDEQYF. CDR3 nucleotide sequence: TGTGCTAGTGGTTCTTCGGGACAGGGGATCGACGAGCAGTACTTC. Full variable domain (missing parts from reference TRBV12-5 and TRBJ2-7): DARVTQTPRHKVTEMGQEVTMRCQPILGHNTVFWYRQTMMQGLELLAYFRNRAPLDDSGMPKDRFSAEMPDATLATLKIQPSEPRDSAVYFCASGSSGQGIDEQYFGPGTRLTVT.

Remarks on this clone: The junction and the germline gene differ at one end; a read error may be behind it. The gene calls are TRBV14 and TRBJ2-1; perhaps TRBD2 as D (6 bases). This CDR3 spans 17 amino acids. CDR1 SGHDN and CDR2 FVKESK come from the germline V gene. As DNA, the CDR3 is TGTGCCGGCAGCCAAATGACCCCCCTAGCGAACTACAATGAGCAGTTCTTC. Translated, it gives CAGSQMTPLANYNEQFF.

J is TRBJ2-3 and V is TRBV5-1; TRBD2 might be the D (6 bases). The CDR3 is 14 residues long. Trimming cost V 3 bases and J 4 bases, with 12 bases left between them. Germline V gives CDR1 SGHRS, CDR2 YFSETQ. The CDR3 loop is CASSSGGVSDTQYF. The CDR3 DNA reads as TGCGCCAGCAGCTCGGGCGGGGTGTCAGATACGCAGTATTTT.

The rearrangement uses TRBV5-4 and TRBJ2-2, with TRBD1 matching 9 bases. The CDR3 contains 17 residues. V lost 4 bases and J lost 5; bases outside the gene matches: 12. Looked up from germline, CDR1 is SGHNT and CDR2 is YYREEE (reference sequence). The CDR3 reads CASSLPGQGVGTGELFF. In DNA form, the CDR3 reads TGTGCCAGCAGCCTACCGGGACAGGGAGTTGGTACCGGGGAGCTGTTTTTT.

The J gene is TRBJ2-7, the V gene TRBV4-1, with D perhaps TRBD1 or TRBD2 (6 bases each). The ends were cut back, 1 base at V and 6 bases at J, with 13 bases in the middle. The CDR3 sequence is 14 residues long. The germline V gene has CDR1 MGHRA and CDR2 YSYEKL. CDR3 amino acids: CASSQVGGMGEQYF. The DNA for the CDR3 is TGCGCCAGCAGCCAAGTCGGGGGCATGGGCGAGCAGTACTTC.

V usage is TRBV19 and J usage is TRBJ2-3; 9 positions match TRBD1. V shed 10 bases and J 3 bases; nucleotides not matched to a gene: 5. The CDR3 covers 13 residues. CDR1 and CDR2 (germline): LNHDA, SQIVND (reference sequence). CDR3 in amino acids: CATAGTGTDTQYF. The CDR3, as DNA: TGTGCCACCGCCGGGACAGGGACAGATACGCAGTATTTT.

This clone has only a few counts. The rearrangement joins TRBV10-3 to TRBJ1-5; 9 bases fit TRBD1. The CDR3 contains 13 residues. J gave up 5 bases and V 6 bases, and 2 bases lay outside the gene matches. Germline loops: CDR1 ENHRY, CDR2 SYGVKD. In DNA, the CDR3 is TGTGCCATCAGGGACAGGGGAGATCAGCCCCAGCATTTT. This encodes CAIRDRGDQPQHF.

The V and J genes are TRBV11-3 and TRBJ2-3; no firm D call. Trimming removed 1 base at V and 5 bases at J, with 16 bases between. The germline V gene has CDR1 SGHNT and CDR2 YENEEA. The CDR3 sequence is 16 residues long. The CDR3 loop is CASSLGVRSGGDTQYF. The CDR3 region has the DNA TGTGCCAGCAGCTTAGGGGTTAGGTCCGGCGGAGATACGCAGTATTTT.

This sequence joins TRBV7-2 and TRBJ1-2, with 9 bases that match TRBD1. V lost 5 bases and J lost 8; bases outside the gene matches: 6. Germline V gene lookup returns CDR1 SGHTA and CDR2 FQGNSA. The CDR3 runs 13 residues. The CDR3 DNA reads TGTGCCAGCAGCAGAGGGACAGGGTGGGGCTACACCTTC. Its protein is CASSRGTGWGYTF.

The chain recombines TRBV18 with TRBJ2-7, with 11 bases matching TRBD1. Germline loops: CDR1 KGHSH, CDR2 LQKENI. The CDR3 consists of 14 residues. V lost 6 bases and J lost 7; bases outside the gene matches: 8. CDR3 nucleotide sequence: TGTGCCAGCTCGATACGGGACAGGGGGTTGGAGCAGTACTTC. Protein: CASSIRDRGLEQYF. Supplemented by reference TRBV18 and TRBJ2-7, the full variable domain reads NAGVMQNPRHLVRRRGQEARLRCSPMKGHSHVYWYRQLPEEGLKFMVYLQKENIIDESGMPKERFSAEFPKEGPSILRIQQVVRGDSAAYFCASSIRDRGLEQYFGPGTRLTVT.

The chain recombines TRBV2 with TRBJ2-1; D is undetermined. The CDR3 covers 13 residues. V lost 10 bases to trimming and J lost 1 base, with 11 bases between them. Looked up from germline, CDR1 is SNHLY and CDR2 is FYNNEI. The CDR3 protein is CATSSESYNEQFF. CDR3 DNA sequence: TGTGCCACCTCATCGGAGTCCTACAATGAGCAGTTCTTC.

This chain uses TRBV7-9 with TRBJ2-1; D gene unclear. The CDR3 loop spans 15 amino acids. V lost 0 bases to trimming and J lost 0 bases, with 6 bases between them. Germline lookup yields CDR1 SEHNR and CDR2 FQNEAQ (reference sequence). This chain's CDR3 is CASSLARRSYNEQFF. As DNA, the CDR3 is TGTGCCAGCAGCTTAGCTCGCCGCTCCTACAATGAGCAGTTCTTC.

CDR3 loop: CASSESSYNSPLHF. The CDR3 nucleotides are TGTGCCAGTAGCGAGAGCTCCTATAATTCACCCCTCCACTTT. This sequence joins TRBV19 and TRBJ1-6; no clear D. CDR1 and CDR2 (germline): LNHDA, SQIVND (reference sequence). The V end was cut by 6 bases, the J end by 0 bases, with 6 bases between. The CDR3 loop spans 14 amino acids.

The chain combines TRBV7-9 with TRBJ2-2; D call uncertain. This CDR3 has 14 residues. CDR1 is SEHNR and CDR2 is FQNEAQ in the germline V gene (reference sequence). Trimming shortened V by 2 bases and J by 1 base, and 5 bases separated the two germline ends. The CDR3 reads CASSLTKNTGELFF. The CDR3 region has the DNA TGTGCCAGCAGCTTAACTAAGAACACCGGGGAGCTGTTTTTT.

CDR3 bases: TGCGCCAGCATTCAGGGTGAAAAACTGTTTTTT. Protein product: CASIQGEKLFF. This sequence joins TRBV10-1 and TRBJ1-4; weak D call: TRBD1 (5 bases). The CDR3 contains 11 residues. V lost 7 bases and J lost 7, with 7 bases in between. Germline loops: CDR1 WNHNN, CDR2 SYGVQD (reference sequence).

The genes are TRBV6-5 and TRBJ1-4; 11 bases match TRBD1. Per germline, CDR1 MNHEY and CDR2 SVGAGI. This CDR3 spans 15 amino acids. The J segment lost 6 bases and the V segment lost 4 bases, leaving 4 bases of the junction unmatched. The CDR3 nucleotides read TGTGCCAGCAGTTCCGGGACAGGGGGGGATGAAAAACTGTTTTTT. Translated: CASSSGTGGDEKLFF.

This clone came up once. The chain has TRBV19 and TRBJ2-7; 10 bases align to TRBD1. The CDR3 is 15 amino acids. V gave up 4 bases and J gave up 0 bases; unmatched junction bases: 3. Per the germline V gene, CDR1 is LNHDA and CDR2 is SQIVND (reference sequence). This CDR3 is CASSKGQGLSYEQYF. CDR3 bases: TGTGCCAGTAGTAAGGGACAGGGGCTCTCCTACGAGCAGTACTTC. Full variable domain (remainder filled in from reference TRBV19 and TRBJ2-7): DGGITQSPKYLFRKEGQNVTLSCEQNLNHDAMYWYRQDPGQGLRLIYYSQIVNDFQKGDIAEGYSVSREKKESFPLTVTSAQKNPTAFYLCASSKGQGLSYEQYFGPGTRLTVT.

V gene TRBV30 combines with J gene TRBJ1-5, with 7 bases lining up with TRBD1. The V gene end was trimmed by 6 bases and the J gene end by 6 bases; junction bases not matched to a gene: 5. The CDR3 is made up of 12 amino acids. Germline V gene data show CDR1 as GTSNPN and CDR2 as SVGIG (reference sequence). Written as DNA, the CDR3 is TGTGCCTGTGGGCAGGGGGTTCAGCCCCAGCATTTT. Its protein is CACGQGVQPQHF.

The chain employs TRBV5-5 and TRBJ1-5, with 8 bases that match TRBD1. The CDR3 length is 16 residues. Germline V gene sequence: CDR1 SGHKS, CDR2 YYEKEE (reference sequence). J gave up 5 bases and V 3 bases, and 10 bases lay outside the gene matches. CDR3 in DNA: TGTGCCAGCAGCTGGGGGTTAGGACAGGGTCATCAGCCCCAGCATTTT. This sequence encodes CASSWGLGQGHQPQHF.

The chain employs TRBV7-9 and TRBJ1-1, with D possibly being TRBD1 (5 bases). V lost 5 bases, J lost 1 base, and 8 bases lay in between. The germline CDR1 and CDR2 sequences are SEHNR and FQNEAQ (reference sequence). The CDR3 sequence is 13 residues long. Here the CDR3 DNA reads TGTGCCAGCAGCCCGAGGGGGAACACTGAAGCTTTCTTT. Translation: CASSPRGNTEAFF.

This chain connects TRBV28 to TRBJ1-1, with D unresolved. The germline gives CDR1 MDHEN, CDR2 SYDVKM. Trimming removed 4 bases at V and 5 bases at J, with 8 bases between. The CDR3 consists of 12 residues. The CDR3 DNA reads as TGTGCCAGCAGTTATATCAAAACTGAAGCTTTCTTT. Its translation: CASSYIKTEAFF.

The V gene is TRBV7-8, the J gene TRBJ1-1, with D maybe TRBD1 (5 bases). Germline CDR1 and CDR2: SGHVS and FQNEAQ. The V gene lost 5 bases and the J gene lost 3 bases, with 16 bases spanning the gap. This CDR3 region has 15 residues. DNA for the CDR3: TGTGCCAGCAGCACCCGGGGGGTAAGGGACACTGAAGCTTTCTTT. Amino acid sequence: CASSTRGVRDTEAFF.

The V gene is TRBV11-1, the J gene TRBJ2-2, with D hard to call. The ends were cut back, 3 bases at V and 1 base at J, with 6 bases in the middle. CDR3 length: 14 amino acids. Germline V gene data show CDR1 as SGHAT and CDR2 as FQDESV (reference sequence). CDR3 sequence (DNA): TGTGCCAGCAGCTTGGACGGGAACACCGGGGAGCTGTTTTTT. This codes for CASSLDGNTGELFF.